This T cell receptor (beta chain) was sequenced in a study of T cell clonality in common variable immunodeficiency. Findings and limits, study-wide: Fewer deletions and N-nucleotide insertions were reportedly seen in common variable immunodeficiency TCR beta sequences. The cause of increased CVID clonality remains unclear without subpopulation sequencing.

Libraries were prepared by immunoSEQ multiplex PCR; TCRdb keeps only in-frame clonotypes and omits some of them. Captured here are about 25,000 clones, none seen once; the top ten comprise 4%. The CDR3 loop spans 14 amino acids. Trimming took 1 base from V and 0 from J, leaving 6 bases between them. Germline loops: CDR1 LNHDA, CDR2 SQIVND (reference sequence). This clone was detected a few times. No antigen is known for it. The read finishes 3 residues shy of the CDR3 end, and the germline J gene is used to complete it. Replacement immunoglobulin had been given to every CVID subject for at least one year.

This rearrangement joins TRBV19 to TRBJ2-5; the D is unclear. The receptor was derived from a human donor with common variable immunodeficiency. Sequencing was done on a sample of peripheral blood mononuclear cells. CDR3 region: CASSIGRNQETQYF. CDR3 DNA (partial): TGTGCCAGTAGTATAGGCAGGAACCAAGAGACC.